This T cell receptor (beta chain) was obtained from a study of cytomegalovirus exposure and HLA in healthy donors. It was with 60 Vbeta and 13 Jbeta primers that the PCR ran. Libraries were prepared by immunoSEQ multiplex PCR; TCRdb keeps only in-frame clonotypes and omits some of them. The table has about 170,000 clones, 79% seen once. This CDR3 has 13 residues. The junction had 6 bases not matched to a gene; V was cut back by 4 bases and J by 6 bases. Germline loops: CDR1 SGHRS, CDR2 YFSETQ. The chain combines TRBV5-1 with TRBJ1-1; 7 nucleotides line up with TRBD1. The sequence came from a woman in her forties or fifties in good health and CMV-seronegative. The material sequenced was PBMCs. CDR3: CASSLTGPAEAFF. The DNA of the CDR3 is TGCGCCAGCAGCCTGACAGGGCCCGCTGAAGCTTTCTTT.